The 26 T cell receptor beta chains below come from one sample, sequenced in a study of CD8 T cells in ankylosing spondylitis. Study observations and caveats: Characteristic, it appeared, of ankylosing spondylitis blood was a TCR beta motif of about eight highly homologous variants.

TCRdb passed the 5' RACE reads through MiXCR, listing each CDR3 protein once. This sample has just under 550,000 distinct CDR3 sequences, with 10% to 15% found just once. The antigens for these receptors are not known. Sequencing was done on a sample of blood, either unsorted or a sorted T cell fraction (not recorded which). These receptors originate from a male donor with ankylosing spondylitis.

This clonotype was counted ten times or more. The chain recombines TRBV20-1 with TRBJ2-5; D uncertain. Trimming removed 5 bases at V and 8 bases at J, with 15 bases between. Per the germline V gene, CDR1 is DFQATT and CDR2 is SNEGSKA (reference sequence). The CDR3 totals 12 residues. The CDR3: CSARVGVDTQYF. The CDR3 DNA is TGCAGTGCTCGCGTTGGGGTCGACACCCAGTACTTC.

The CDR3 coding sequence is TGCAGTGCGCCCGGGACTAGCGGGAAAGATACGCAGTATTTT. This codes for CSAPGTSGKDTQYF. The chain is built from TRBV20-1 and TRBJ2-3, with TRBD2 identical over 13 bases. This CDR3 spans 14 amino acids. The germline gives CDR1 DFQATT, CDR2 SNEGSKA (reference sequence). Trimming at V came to 6 bases and at J to 5 bases, leaving 5 bases not matched to a gene.

This clonotype was observed a handful of times. The rearrangement links TRBV5-5 to TRBJ2-3; maybe TRBD1 (6 bases). This CDR3 is built from 16 residues. CDR1 is SGHKS, CDR2 YYEKEE, per germline (reference sequence). V lost 0 bases, J lost 1 base, and 12 bases lay in between. This CDR3 reads CASSLAVGGGTDTQYF. The CDR3 coding sequence is TGTGCCAGCAGCTTGGCAGTAGGGGGAGGCACAGATACGCAGTATTTT.

The sample holds a few counts of this clonotype. This chain connects TRBV20-1 to TRBJ2-1; D remains unclear. V lost 1 base and J 7 bases, leaving 14 bases between the germline ends. The CDR3 runs 14 residues. Germline V gene data show CDR1 as DFQATT and CDR2 as SNEGSKA (reference sequence). CDR3 DNA: TGCAGTGCTAGAGCCTCGACGGCTCAAAATGAGCAGTTCTTC. The encoded protein is CSARASTAQNEQFF.

This clonotype showed up many times. The V and J genes are TRBV10-3 and TRBJ2-3, with 7 bases lining up with TRBD1. V trimming: 9 bases; J trimming: 2 bases; junction bases outside the gene matches: 5. The CDR3 spans 13 residues. Germline CDR1 and CDR2: ENHRY and SYGVKD. The CDR3 protein is CAIQGPNTDTQYF. CDR3 coding DNA: TGTGCCATACAGGGGCCCAACACAGATACGCAGTATTTT.

This clonotype was counted at least ten times. V is TRBV5-1 and J is TRBJ2-3, with a possible D match to TRBD2 (6 bases). V was cut by 4 bases and J by 3 bases, with 12 bases left in between. Germline values: CDR1 SGHRS, CDR2 YFSETQ. This CDR3 spans 14 amino acids. CDR3 DNA: TGCGCCAGCAGCCTCGGGAGTCTAACAGATACGCAGTATTTT. Translating gives CASSLGSLTDTQYF.

This clonotype was counted only a few times. The chain has TRBV15 and TRBJ2-1; TRBD2 is a possible D gene (6 bases). Per germline, CDR1 LNHNV and CDR2 YYDKDF (reference sequence). Trimming took off 1 base at V and 13 bases at J, with 14 bases between the two ends. This CDR3 has 13 residues. The CDR3 sequence: CATSRAPGTLQFF. Here the CDR3 DNA reads TGTGCCACCAGCAGAGCGCCTGGGACTCTTCAGTTCTTC.

This clonotype has just a few counts. For the CDR3, the DNA is TGCAGTGCTAGAGACCCAGGGAACTCCTACAATGAGCAGTTCTTC. It translates to CSARDPGNSYNEQFF. The V and J genes are TRBV20-1 and TRBJ2-1; tentative D call: TRBD1 (5 bases). V lost 0 bases and J lost 0, with 9 bases in between. The CDR3 has 15 residues. Germline V gives CDR1 DFQATT, CDR2 SNEGSKA (reference sequence).

The V gene is TRBV2, the J gene TRBJ1-5; the D is unclear. This CDR3 is 13 amino acids long. Germline V gene sequence: CDR1 SNHLY, CDR2 FYNNEI. Trimming took 1 base from V and 9 from J, leaving 10 bases between them. CDR3 coding DNA: TGTGCCAGCAGTGAAGGAAACGCGCGGCCCCAGCATTTT. Its protein product is CASSEGNARPQHF.

The chain combines TRBV3-1 with TRBJ2-3; no reliable D call. This CDR3 is 15 amino acids long. The germline gives CDR1 LGHDT, CDR2 YNNKEL (reference sequence). The germline V and J ends were trimmed by 4 bases and 1 base, with 12 bases remaining between them. CDR3 amino acids: CASSLEVIGTDTQYF. In DNA, the CDR3 is TGTGCCAGCAGCCTCGAGGTGATTGGCACAGATACGCAGTATTTT.

The chain couples TRBV19 to TRBJ1-1; D uncertain. CDR3 length: 16 residues. Germline CDR1 is LNHDA and CDR2 is SQIVND (reference sequence). Trimming stripped 3 bases from V and 0 bases from J, with 14 bases between. The CDR3 here is CASSMVGYGMNTEAFF. CDR3 nucleotide sequence: TGTGCCAGTAGTATGGTAGGGTATGGAATGAACACTGAAGCTTTCTTT.

In its sample, this clonotype was seen a few times. The V call is TRBV3-1, the J call TRBJ1-5, with D hard to call. Germline values: CDR1 LGHDT, CDR2 YNNKEL (reference sequence). Trimming took off 3 bases at V and 0 bases at J, with 6 bases between the two ends. The CDR3 consists of 14 residues. The CDR3, as DNA: TGTGCCAGCAGCCACCTGAATAGCAATCAGCCCCAGCATTTT. Protein product: CASSHLNSNQPQHF.

This sequence joins TRBV20-1 and TRBJ1-1; unclear D gene. This CDR3 is 12 amino acids long. Trimming cost V 7 bases and J 5 bases, with 14 bases left between them. In germline, CDR1 is DFQATT, CDR2 SNEGSKA (reference sequence). CDR3 sequence reads: CSVSEAVTEAFF. In nucleotides, the CDR3 is TGCAGTGTTAGCGAAGCGGTAACTGAAGCTTTCTTT.

The chain carries TRBV6-4 and TRBJ2-1; D is ambiguous. The CDR3 consists of 15 residues. Trimming took 2 bases from V and 3 from J, leaving 11 bases between them. Germline V CDR1 and CDR2: MRHNA, SNTAGT. The CDR3 is CASSDKGVHYNEQFF. In DNA form, the CDR3 reads TGTGCCAGCAGTGACAAAGGAGTACACTACAATGAGCAGTTCTTC.

This clonotype was seen many times. CDR3 region: CASRGLAKNIQYF. The CDR3 nucleotides read TGTGCCAGCAGAGGACTAGCCAAAAACATTCAGTACTTC. This chain links TRBV19 with TRBJ2-4; D is perhaps TRBD2 (5 bases). CDR1 is LNHDA, CDR2 SQIVND, per germline (reference sequence). Trimming removed 9 bases from V and 0 bases from J, with 9 bases in between. The CDR3 loop spans 13 amino acids.

The sample holds many counts of this clonotype. The chain has TRBV7-2 and TRBJ2-1; 9 bases align to TRBD2. After removal of 4 bases from V and 9 bases from J, the junction contained 7 bases not matched to a gene. CDR1 is SGHTA and CDR2 is FQGNSA in the germline V gene. This CDR3 region has 14 residues. CDR3 nucleotide sequence: TGTGCCAGCAGCTCCTTAGCGGGAGATCGTGAGCAGTTCTTC. This sequence encodes CASSSLAGDREQFF.

The gene calls are TRBV2 and TRBJ2-5, with TRBD1 matching 11 bases. Germline loops: CDR1 SNHLY, CDR2 FYNNEI. Trimming cost V 6 bases and J 2 bases; bases outside gene matches: 5. The CDR3 runs to 15 residues. As DNA, the CDR3 is TGTGCCAGCAGGACGGACAGGGGGCCGCAAGAGACCCAGTACTTC. Translating it yields CASRTDRGPQETQYF.

The chain uses TRBV15 and TRBJ1-1, with 9 bases that match TRBD1. CDR3 size: 16 residues. Germline CDR1 is LNHNV and CDR2 is YYDKDF (reference sequence). Germline trimming cut 0 bases from V and 5 bases from J; bases unmatched to any gene: 7. CDR3 protein: CATSRDPRDRVTEAFF. As DNA, the CDR3 is TGTGCCACCAGCAGAGACCCTAGGGACAGGGTTACTGAAGCTTTCTTT.

The V gene is TRBV6-1, the J gene TRBJ2-3, with TRBD2 matching 8 bases. J lost 4 bases, V lost 7 bases, and 10 bases had no gene match. The CDR3 contains 15 residues. From germline, CDR1 is MNHNS and CDR2 SASEGT. CDR3 bases: TGTGCCAGCACTCCGGGACTAGGGCGCGCAGATACGCAGTATTTT. It codes for CASTPGLGRADTQYF.

The chain uses TRBV5-1 and TRBJ2-7; D is unresolved. The ends were cut back, 4 bases at V and 2 bases at J, with 10 bases in the middle. The V gene's germline CDR1 is SGHRS and CDR2 YFSETQ. The CDR3 loop spans 13 amino acids. CDR3 nucleotide sequence: TGCGCCAGCAGCGTGGCAGGAACCTACGAGCAGTACTTC. Translation gives CASSVAGTYEQYF.

This clonotype was picked up a small number of times. The gene calls are TRBV12-3 or TRBV12-4 and TRBJ2-3; D is ambiguous. V dropped 1 base and J dropped 4 bases, with 12 bases sitting between them. The CDR3 has 15 residues. This chain's CDR3 is CASSLDPSRPDTQYF. For the CDR3, the DNA is TGTGCCAGCAGTTTAGATCCCAGTAGACCAGATACGCAGTATTTT.

V is TRBV2 and J is TRBJ1-2; possible D gene TRBD1, 5 bases. The CDR3 sequence is 13 residues long. V was trimmed by 7 bases and J by 0 bases, leaving 9 bases between them. The germline CDR1 and CDR2 sequences are SNHLY and FYNNEI. The CDR3 region is CASTDSTNYGYTF. DNA for the CDR3: TGTGCCAGCACCGACAGTACTAACTATGGCTACACCTTC.

This clonotype was seen a handful of times. The chain links TRBV20-1 to TRBJ2-1, with a tentative D call TRBD2 (5 bases). The CDR3 is 15 residues long. Germline lookup yields CDR1 DFQATT and CDR2 SNEGSKA (reference sequence). V was shortened by 3 bases and J by 7 bases, with 19 bases between the two germline ends. The CDR3 protein is CSARSDPHEGNEQFF. The CDR3 DNA reads as TGCAGTGCTAGGTCGGACCCGCATGAGGGTAATGAGCAGTTCTTC.

The table lists this clonotype with a few counts. The chain joins TRBV20-1 to TRBJ2-7, with 8 bases lining up with TRBD2. Germline V gene lookup returns CDR1 DFQATT and CDR2 SNEGSKA (reference sequence). The CDR3 is 15 amino acids. J lost 2 bases, V lost 0 bases, and 6 bases had no gene match. CDR3 sequence (DNA): TGCAGTGCTAGAGATATAGCGGGACTTACCTACGAGCAGTACTTC. Residues: CSARDIAGLTYEQYF.

The rearrangement joins TRBV27 to TRBJ2-7; maybe TRBD1 (6 bases). V dropped 6 bases and J dropped 0 bases, with 18 bases sitting between them. Germline V gene lookup returns CDR1 MNHEY and CDR2 SMNVEV (reference sequence). The CDR3 consists of 16 residues. CDR3 residues: CASSHEGVANSYEQYF. DNA for the CDR3: TGTGCCAGCAGCCATGAGGGGGTGGCAAACTCCTACGAGCAGTACTTC.

This clonotype was picked up many times. This chain joins TRBV12-3 or TRBV12-4 and TRBJ1-6; 7 bases line up with TRBD1. The CDR3 has 16 amino acids. J lost 10 bases, V lost 5 bases, and 14 bases had no gene match. The CDR3 loop is CASSPRTGKRWSPLHF. CDR3 sequence (DNA): TGTGCCAGCAGTCCCAGGACAGGCAAAAGGTGGTCACCCCTCCACTTT.